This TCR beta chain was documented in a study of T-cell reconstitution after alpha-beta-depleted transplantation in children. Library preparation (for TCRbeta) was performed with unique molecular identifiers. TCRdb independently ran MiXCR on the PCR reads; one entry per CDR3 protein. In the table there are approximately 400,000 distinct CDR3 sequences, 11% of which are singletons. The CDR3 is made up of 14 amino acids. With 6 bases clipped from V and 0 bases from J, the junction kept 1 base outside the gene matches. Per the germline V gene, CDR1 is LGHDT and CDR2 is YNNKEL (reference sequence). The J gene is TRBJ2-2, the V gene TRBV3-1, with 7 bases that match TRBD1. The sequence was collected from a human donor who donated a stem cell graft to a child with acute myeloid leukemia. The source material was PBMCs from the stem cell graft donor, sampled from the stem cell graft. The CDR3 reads CASRQGTNTGELFF. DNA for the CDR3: TGTGCCAGCAGACAGGGGACGAACACCGGGGAGCTGTTTTTT. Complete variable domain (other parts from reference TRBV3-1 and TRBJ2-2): DTAVSQTPKYLVTQMGNDKSIKCEQNLGHDTMYWYKQDSKKFLKIMFSYNNKELIINETVPNRFSPKSPDKAHLNLHINSLELGDSAVYFCASRQGTNTGELFFGEGSRLTVL.